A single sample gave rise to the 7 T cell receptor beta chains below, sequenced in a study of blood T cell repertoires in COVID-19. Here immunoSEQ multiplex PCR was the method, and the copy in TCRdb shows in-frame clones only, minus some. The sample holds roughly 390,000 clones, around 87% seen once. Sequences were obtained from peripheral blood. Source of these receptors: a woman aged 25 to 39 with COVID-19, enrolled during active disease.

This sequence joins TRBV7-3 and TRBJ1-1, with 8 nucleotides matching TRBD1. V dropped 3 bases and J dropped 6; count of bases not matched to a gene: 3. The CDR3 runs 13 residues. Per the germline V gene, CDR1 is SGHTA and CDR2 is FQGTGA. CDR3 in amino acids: CASSFDRGAEAFF. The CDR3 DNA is TGTGCCAGCAGCTTTGACAGGGGAGCTGAAGCTTTCTTT.

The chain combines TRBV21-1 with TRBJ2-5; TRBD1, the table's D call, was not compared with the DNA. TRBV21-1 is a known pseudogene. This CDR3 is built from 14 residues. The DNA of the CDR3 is TGTGCCAGCAGCACTAGACAGGGGGTAGGGACCCAGTACTTC. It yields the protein CASSTRQGVGTQYF.

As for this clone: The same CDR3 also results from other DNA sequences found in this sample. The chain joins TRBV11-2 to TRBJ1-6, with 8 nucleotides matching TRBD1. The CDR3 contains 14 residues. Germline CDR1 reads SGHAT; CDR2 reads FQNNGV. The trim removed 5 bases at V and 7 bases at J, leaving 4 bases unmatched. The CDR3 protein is CASSQDRVNSPLHF. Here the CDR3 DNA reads TGTGCCAGCAGCCAGGACAGGGTGAATTCACCCCTCCACTTT.

The CDR3 DNA reads as TGTGCCAGCAGCTTAGGGGGGACAGGGACCTACGAGCAGTACTTC. Its protein product is CASSLGGTGTYEQYF. This chain links TRBV7-9 with TRBJ2-7, with 9 bases aligning to TRBD1. Germline V gene lookup returns CDR1 SEHNR and CDR2 FQNEAQ (reference sequence). The CDR3 sequence is 15 residues long. Trimming removed 1 base from V and 2 bases from J; junction bases left unmatched: 3.

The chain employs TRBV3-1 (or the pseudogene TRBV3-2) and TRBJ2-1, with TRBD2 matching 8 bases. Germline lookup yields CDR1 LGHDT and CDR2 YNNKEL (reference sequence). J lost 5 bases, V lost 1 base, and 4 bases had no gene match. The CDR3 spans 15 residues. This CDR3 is CASSQGSGANNEQFF. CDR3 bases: TGTGCCAGCAGCCAAGGTAGCGGGGCAAACAATGAGCAGTTCTTC.

CDR3 in amino acids: CATSATDLRGDTQYF. As DNA, the CDR3 is TGTGCCACCAGTGCCACGGACCTTCGGGGGGATACGCAGTATTTT. The V and J genes are TRBV24-1 and TRBJ2-3; D perhaps matches TRBD2 (6 bases). The CDR3 runs 15 residues. Germline CDR1 is KGHDR and CDR2 is SFDVKD. V dropped 5 bases and J dropped 6 bases, with 17 bases sitting between them.

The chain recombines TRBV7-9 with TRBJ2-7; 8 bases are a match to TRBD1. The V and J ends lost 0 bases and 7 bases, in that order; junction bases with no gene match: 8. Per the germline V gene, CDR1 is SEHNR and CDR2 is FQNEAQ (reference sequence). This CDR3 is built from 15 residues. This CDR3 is CASSLAGDRGGEQYF. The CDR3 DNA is TGTGCCAGCAGCTTAGCCGGAGACAGGGGTGGTGAGCAGTACTTC.